These 18 T cell receptor beta chains share one sample of origin, sequenced in a study of blood T cell repertoires in COVID-19. The table came from immunoSEQ multiplex PCR; TCRdb's copy has only in-frame clones and leaves some out. The table shows 250,000 to 300,000 clones, with roughly 80% occurring only once. The sample consisted of PBMCs or T cells enriched from blood (not recorded which). The receptor set was obtained from a man in his fifties who had recovered from COVID-19.

The chain is built from TRBV19 and TRBJ1-1; D remains ambiguous. Trimming removed 3 bases from V and 2 bases from J, with 10 bases in between. The germline V gene encodes CDR1 LNHDA and CDR2 SQIVND (reference sequence). The CDR3 consists of 14 residues. The CDR3, as DNA: TGTGCCAGTAGTATCCGTACAGAAAACACTGAAGCTTTCTTT. Translating gives CASSIRTENTEAFF.

This clone has only one observation. CDR3 sequence reads: CASSVDQAPRNTIYF. CDR3 sequence (DNA): TGTGCCAGCAGCGTCGATCAGGCCCCTCGAAACACCATATATTTT. This chain links TRBV9 with TRBJ1-3, with D uncertain. Deletions cut 2 bases from V and 5 bases from J, with 14 bases between. From germline, CDR1 is SGDLS and CDR2 YYNGEE. This CDR3 has 15 amino acids.

The sample holds a few counts of this clone. This chain joins TRBV29-1 and TRBJ2-3; D might be TRBD2 (6 bases). Trimming took off 6 bases at V and 7 bases at J, with 20 bases between the two ends. The V gene's germline CDR1 is SQVTM and CDR2 ANQGSEA. The CDR3 totals 14 residues. The CDR3 sequence is CSVAGIQGGNTQYF. The CDR3 region has the DNA TGCAGCGTCGCGGGGATCCAGGGAGGAAATACGCAGTATTTT.

This clone has only one observation. The rearrangement joins TRBV5-5 to TRBJ2-2; TRBD2 might be the D (5 bases). The germline gives CDR1 SGHKS, CDR2 YYEKEE (reference sequence). Trimming took 2 bases from V and 6 from J, leaving 26 bases between them. CDR3 length: 19 residues. CDR3 protein: CASSLLPPSTRHGAGELFF. The CDR3, as DNA: TGTGCCAGCAGCTTACTCCCCCCTAGCACGCGACATGGCGCCGGGGAGCTGTTTTTT.

The table lists this clone with a few counts. The V and J genes are TRBV3-1 (or the pseudogene TRBV3-2) and TRBJ1-1, with TRBD1 identical over 9 bases. The CDR3 is 15 residues long. V shed 8 bases, J shed 4 bases, and the junction held 11 bases outside the gene matches. CDR1 is LGHDT, CDR2 YNNKEL, per germline (reference sequence). CDR3 amino acids: CASGRTGAVGTEAFF. CDR3 sequence (DNA): TGTGCCAGCGGTCGGACAGGGGCTGTCGGCACTGAAGCTTTCTTT.

CDR3 bases: TGCAGCGTTGAGGGGCTCGGCAGGGGCTATGGCTACACCTTC. Translating it yields CSVEGLGRGYGYTF. The V gene is TRBV29-1, the J gene TRBJ1-2; possibly TRBD1 for D (6 bases). The V gene lost 3 bases and the J gene lost 4 bases, with 15 bases spanning the gap. The CDR3 consists of 14 residues. Germline V gene sequence: CDR1 SQVTM, CDR2 ANQGSEA.

V is TRBV11-2 and J is TRBJ2-7, with TRBD2 matching over 12 bases. Germline assignment: CDR1 SGHAT and CDR2 FQNNGV. The CDR3 runs to 16 residues. The J segment lost 7 bases and the V segment lost 2 bases, leaving 9 bases of the junction unmatched. CDR3 sequence reads: CASSLLGLAGSGEQYF. The CDR3 region has the DNA TGTGCCAGCAGCTTACTTGGACTAGCGGGATCTGGTGAGCAGTACTTC. Combining the CDR3 with reference TRBV11-2 and TRBJ2-7 gives the whole variable domain EAGVAQSPRYKIIEKRQSVAFWCNPISGHATLYWYQQILGQGPKLLIQFQNNGVVDDSQLPKDRFSAERLKGVDSTLKIQPAKLEDSAVYLCASSLLGLAGSGEQYFGPGTRLTVT.

This rearrangement joins TRBV5-1 to TRBJ2-1; 11 bases agree with TRBD2. V dropped 0 bases and J dropped 6; count of bases not matched to a gene: 2. The CDR3 covers 15 residues. Germline CDR1 is SGHRS and CDR2 is YFSETQ. CDR3 bases: TGCGCCAGCAGCTTGGAGCTAGCGGGAGGCAATGAGCAGTTCTTC. It yields the protein CASSLELAGGNEQFF.

The V gene is TRBV2, the J gene TRBJ1-6; the match to TRBD1 covers 8 bases. Per the germline V gene, CDR1 is SNHLY and CDR2 is FYNNEI. CDR3 length: 14 amino acids. V lost 6 bases to trimming and J lost 6 bases; unmatched junction nucleotides: 4. CDR3 in DNA: TGTGCCAGCAGGGTACAGGGGGGTAATTCACCCCTCCACTTT. This encodes CASRVQGGNSPLHF. Variable domain in full (rest from reference TRBV2 and TRBJ1-6): EPEVTQTPSHQVTQMGQEVILRCVPISNHLYFYWYRQILGQKVEFLVSFYNNEISEKSEIFDDQFSVERPDGSNFTLKIRSTKLEDSAMYFCASRVQGGNSPLHFGNGTRLTVT.

This clone was counted a single time. This chain joins TRBV11-2 and TRBJ2-7, with D perhaps TRBD1 (7 bases). Germline V gene data show CDR1 as SGHAT and CDR2 as FQNNGV. Trimming stripped 8 bases from V and 3 bases from J, with 23 bases between. This CDR3 has 16 amino acids. CDR3 sequence (DNA): TGTGCCAGCGGGGGGCGGGACAGAAGCCGTTTCTACGAGCAGTACTTC. This translates into CASGGRDRSRFYEQYF.

The V gene is TRBV9, the J gene TRBJ1-4; 8 nucleotides line up with TRBD1. CDR1 is SGDLS and CDR2 is YYNGEE in the germline V gene. After removal of 3 bases from V and 8 bases from J, the junction contained 12 bases not matched to a gene. The CDR3 is 16 residues long. The CDR3 is CASSAGTGTGLEKLFF. For the CDR3, the DNA is TGTGCCAGCAGCGCAGGCACCGGGACAGGCCTCGAAAAACTGTTTTTT.

The chain recombines TRBV11-2 with TRBJ1-6, with 9 bases fitting TRBD1. Germline V lookup: CDR1 SGHAT, CDR2 FQNNGV. The CDR3 is 15 residues long. The J segment lost 10 bases and the V segment lost 4 bases, leaving 8 bases of the junction unmatched. The CDR3 is CASSSPGQGNSPLHF. The CDR3 DNA reads as TGTGCCAGCAGCTCTCCGGGACAGGGCAACTCACCCCTCCACTTT.

The chain links TRBV11-2 to TRBJ2-3, with 7 bases aligning to TRBD2. Germline CDR1 reads SGHAT; CDR2 reads FQNNGV. V was clipped by 6 bases and J by 3 bases; unmatched bases: 15. CDR3 length: 17 residues. CDR3 loop: CASRLLTSQKPTDTQYF. In DNA form, the CDR3 reads TGTGCCAGCAGGTTACTGACTAGCCAAAAACCGACAGATACGCAGTATTTT.

Comment on this clone: An end of the junction does not agree with germline; a read error may underlie this. This sequence joins TRBV19 and TRBJ2-2, with 8 bases aligning to TRBD1. The CDR3 sequence is 16 residues long. Germline assignment: CDR1 LNHDA and CDR2 SQIVND (reference sequence). CDR3 nucleotide sequence: TGTGCCAGTAGGATAGACGGACAGGGTGATACCGGGGAGCTGTTTTTT. Translating it yields CASRIDGQGDTGELFF. The entire variable domain, with the rest obtained from reference TRBV19 and TRBJ2-2, is as follows: DGGITQSPKYLFRKEGQNVTLSCEQNLNHDAMYWYRQDPGQGLRLIYYSQIVNDFQKGDIAEGYSVSREKKESFPLTVTSAQKNPTAFYLCASRIDGQGDTGELFFGEGSRLTVL.

This chain joins TRBV27 and TRBJ2-2, with 11 bases fitting TRBD1. V was pared by 11 bases and J by 5 bases, with 4 bases of the junction left unmatched. The CDR3 loop spans 13 amino acids. Germline values: CDR1 MNHEY, CDR2 SMNVEV (reference sequence). Written as DNA, the CDR3 is TGTGCCGGTGGGACAGGGGGGACCGGGGAGCTGTTTTTT. This encodes CAGGTGGTGELFF.

The rearrangement uses TRBV18 and TRBJ1-5; D unresolved. There are 14 residues in the CDR3. From germline, CDR1 is KGHSH and CDR2 LQKENI. The ends were cut back, 1 base at V and 7 bases at J, with 11 bases in the middle. Here the CDR3 DNA reads TGTGCCAGCTCACCACGGGGAGGGAGCCAGCCCCAGCATTTT. It codes for CASSPRGGSQPQHF.

This clone was observed a single time. The V and J genes are TRBV4-2 and TRBJ1-1, with D hard to call. Germline CDR1 reads LGHNA; CDR2 reads YNFKEQ. V lost 0 bases to trimming and J lost 11 bases, with 16 bases between them. The length of the CDR3 is 14 residues. CDR3 in amino acids: CASSQDREGIGAFF. CDR3 DNA: TGTGCCAGCAGCCAAGATCGGGAGGGTATAGGTGCTTTCTTT.

This clone was seen once. The chain uses TRBV3-1 (or the pseudogene TRBV3-2) and TRBJ1-1; D remains ambiguous. V was trimmed by 4 bases and J by 1 base, leaving 4 bases between them. Germline CDR1 reads LGHDT; CDR2 reads YNNKEL (reference sequence). This CDR3 comprises 12 residues. The CDR3 loop reads CASSLANTEAFF. CDR3 nucleotide sequence: TGTGCCAGCAGCCTGGCGAACACTGAAGCTTTCTTT.